Here is one T cell receptor beta chain with its context. The data were obtained in a study of control samples from healthy donors and cancer patients. Germline values: CDR1 MGHRA, CDR2 YSYEKL. V was trimmed by 3 bases and J by 6 bases, leaving 9 bases between them. This CDR3 spans 13 amino acids. The repertoire was sequenced with immunoSEQ multiplex PCR; TCRdb's copy has only in-frame clones and lacks some. The data hold roughly 120,000 clones, with approximately 93% observed a single time. The sequencing sample was made of blood. The clonotype originates from a woman younger than 35 in good health. This chain uses TRBV4-1 with TRBJ1-5; no firm D call. CDR3 DNA: TGCGCCAGCAGCCACGACCCCGGTCAGCCCCAGCATTTT. This gives the protein CASSHDPGQPQHF.